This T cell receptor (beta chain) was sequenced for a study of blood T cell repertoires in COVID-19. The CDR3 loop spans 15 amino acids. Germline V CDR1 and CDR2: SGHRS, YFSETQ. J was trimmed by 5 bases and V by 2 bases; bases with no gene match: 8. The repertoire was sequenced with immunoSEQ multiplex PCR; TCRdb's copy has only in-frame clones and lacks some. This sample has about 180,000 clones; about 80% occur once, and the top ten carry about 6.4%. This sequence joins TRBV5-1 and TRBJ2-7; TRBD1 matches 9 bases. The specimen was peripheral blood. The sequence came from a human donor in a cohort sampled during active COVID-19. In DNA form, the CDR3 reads TGCGCCAGCAGCTTCGGACAGGGGAGGGAGAACGAGCAGTACTTC. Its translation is CASSFGQGRENEQYF.